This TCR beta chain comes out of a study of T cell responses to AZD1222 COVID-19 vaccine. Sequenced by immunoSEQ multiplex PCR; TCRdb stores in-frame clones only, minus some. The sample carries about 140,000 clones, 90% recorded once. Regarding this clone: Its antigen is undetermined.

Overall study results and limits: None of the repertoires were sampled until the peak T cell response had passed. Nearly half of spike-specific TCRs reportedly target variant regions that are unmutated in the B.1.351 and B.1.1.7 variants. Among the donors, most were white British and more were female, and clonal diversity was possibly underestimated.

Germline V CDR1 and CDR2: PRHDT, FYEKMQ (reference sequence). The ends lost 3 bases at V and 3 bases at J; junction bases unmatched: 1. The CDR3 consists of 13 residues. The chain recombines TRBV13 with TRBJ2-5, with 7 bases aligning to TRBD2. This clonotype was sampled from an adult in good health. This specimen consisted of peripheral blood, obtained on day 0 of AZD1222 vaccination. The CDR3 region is CASSFGLEETQYF. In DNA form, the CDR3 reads TGTGCCAGCAGCTTTGGACTAGAAGAGACCCAGTACTTC.